The 4 T cell receptor beta chains below all came from one sample that was sequenced in a study of early stage breast cancer tumors (TCRdb year 2017). Libraries were prepared through the immunoSEQ multiplex PCR assay. Imported from immuneACCESS, the table was reduced by TCRdb to in-frame sequences with V and J called. These copies leave out some clones; in studies compared against another copy, an unresolved V gene accounts for under half, and the cause of the remainder is not known. The sample table lists about 25,000 clones, less than 75% of them with a count of one. The top ten clonotypes cover less than 10% of the sample. Sequencing was performed on breast tumor tissue. All receptors come from a person aged 55 to 75 with breast cancer.

The rearrangement uses TRBV28 and TRBJ2-5; the D gene is possibly TRBD1 (6 bases). V lost 7 bases and J 4 bases, leaving 16 bases between the germline ends. The CDR3 extends over 14 amino acids. Germline-derived CDR1 and CDR2 are MDHEN and SYDVKM. This CDR3 is CASNTHRVGETQYF. CDR3 coding DNA: TGTGCCAGCAATACCCACAGGGTGGGAGAGACCCAGTACTTC.

The chain has TRBV28 and TRBJ1-4; D is unclear. Germline loops: CDR1 MDHEN, CDR2 SYDVKM. The CDR3 runs to 14 residues. Trimming took 6 bases from V and 3 from J, leaving 11 bases between them. CDR3 residues: CASRSGSANEKLFF. In DNA form, the CDR3 reads TGTGCCAGCAGGTCAGGCTCGGCTAATGAAAAACTGTTTTTT.

This clone was recorded only once. This chain joins TRBV7-9 and TRBJ2-3, with a weak D call TRBD2 (5 bases). The germline V gene has CDR1 SEHNR and CDR2 FQNEAQ (reference sequence). The V end was cut by 5 bases, the J end by 4 bases, with 13 bases between. This CDR3 spans 14 amino acids. This CDR3 reads CASSPHGGPDTQYF. CDR3 in DNA: TGTGCCAGCAGCCCTCACGGCGGGCCAGATACGCAGTATTTT.

This chain uses TRBV7-2 with TRBJ1-1; no firm D call. Germline V gene data show CDR1 as SGHTA and CDR2 as FQGNSA. This CDR3 spans 15 amino acids. V was shortened by 2 bases and J by 4 bases, with 14 bases between the two germline ends. CDR3 region: CASSLMPRSGTEAFF. In DNA, the CDR3 is TGTGCCAGCAGCTTAATGCCGAGAAGTGGCACTGAAGCTTTCTTT.